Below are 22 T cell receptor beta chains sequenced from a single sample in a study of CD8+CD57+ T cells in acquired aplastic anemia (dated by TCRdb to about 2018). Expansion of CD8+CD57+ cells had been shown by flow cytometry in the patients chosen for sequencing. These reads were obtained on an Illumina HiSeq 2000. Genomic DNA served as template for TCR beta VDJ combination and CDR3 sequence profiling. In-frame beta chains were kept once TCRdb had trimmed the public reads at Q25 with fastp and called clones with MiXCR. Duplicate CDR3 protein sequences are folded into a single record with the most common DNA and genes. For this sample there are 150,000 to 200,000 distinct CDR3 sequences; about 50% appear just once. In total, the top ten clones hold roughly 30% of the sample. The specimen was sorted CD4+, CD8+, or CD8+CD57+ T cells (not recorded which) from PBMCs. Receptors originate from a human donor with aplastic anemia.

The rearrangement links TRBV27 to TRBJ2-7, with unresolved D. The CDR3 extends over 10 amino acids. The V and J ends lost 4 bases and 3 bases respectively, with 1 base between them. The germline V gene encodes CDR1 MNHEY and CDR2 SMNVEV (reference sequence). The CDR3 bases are TGTGCCAGCAGTTACTACGAGCAGTACTTC. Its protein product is CASSYYEQYF.

The CDR3 sequence: CASTGDTEAFF. The DNA of the CDR3 is TGTGCCAGTACAGGGGACACTGAAGCTTTCTTT. This chain uses TRBV18 with TRBJ1-1; 7 bases align to TRBD1. The V and J ends lost 9 bases and 3 bases, in that order; junction bases with no gene match: 1. Per germline, CDR1 KGHSH and CDR2 LQKENI. The CDR3 sequence is 11 residues long. The entire variable domain, with the rest obtained from reference TRBV18 and TRBJ1-1, is as follows: NAGVMQNPRHLVRRRGQEARLRCSPMKGHSHVYWYRQLPEEGLKFMVYLQKENIIDESGMPKERFSAEFPKEGPSILRIQQVVRGDSAAYFCASTGDTEAFFGQGTRLTVV.

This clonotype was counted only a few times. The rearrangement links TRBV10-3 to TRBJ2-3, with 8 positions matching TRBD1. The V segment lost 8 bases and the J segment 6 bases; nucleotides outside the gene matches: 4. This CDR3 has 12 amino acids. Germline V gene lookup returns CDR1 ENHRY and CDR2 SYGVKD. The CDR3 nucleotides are TGTGCCATCGCGGACAGGGAGGATACGCAGTATTTT. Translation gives CAIADREDTQYF.

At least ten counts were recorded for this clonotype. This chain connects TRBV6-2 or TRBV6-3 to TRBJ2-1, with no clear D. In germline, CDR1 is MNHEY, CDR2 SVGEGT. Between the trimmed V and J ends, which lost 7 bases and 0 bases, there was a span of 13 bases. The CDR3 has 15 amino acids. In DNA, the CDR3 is TGTGCCAGCATGCTTGGGATTACCTCCTACAATGAGCAGTTCTTC. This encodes CASMLGITSYNEQFF.

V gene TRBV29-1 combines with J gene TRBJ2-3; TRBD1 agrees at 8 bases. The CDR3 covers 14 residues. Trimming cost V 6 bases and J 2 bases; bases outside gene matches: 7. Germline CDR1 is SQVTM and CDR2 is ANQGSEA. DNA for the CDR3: TGCAGCGTCGCAGGGGGCCTGATCACAGATACGCAGTATTTT. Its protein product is CSVAGGLITDTQYF.

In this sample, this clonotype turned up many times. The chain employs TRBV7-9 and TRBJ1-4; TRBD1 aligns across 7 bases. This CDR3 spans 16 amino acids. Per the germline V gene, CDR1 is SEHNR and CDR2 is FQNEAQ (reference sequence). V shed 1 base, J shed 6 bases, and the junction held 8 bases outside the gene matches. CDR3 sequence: CASSLEGAGAYEKLFF. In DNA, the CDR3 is TGTGCCAGCAGCTTAGAGGGGGCGGGAGCTTATGAAAAACTGTTTTTT.

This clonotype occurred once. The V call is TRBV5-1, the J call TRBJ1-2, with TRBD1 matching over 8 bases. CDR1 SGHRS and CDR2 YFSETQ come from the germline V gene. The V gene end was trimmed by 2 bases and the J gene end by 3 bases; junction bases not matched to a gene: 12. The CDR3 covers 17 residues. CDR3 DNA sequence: TGCGCCAGCAGCTTATTGGGCCGGACAGGGCGAGACTATGGCTACACCTTC. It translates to CASSLLGRTGRDYGYTF.

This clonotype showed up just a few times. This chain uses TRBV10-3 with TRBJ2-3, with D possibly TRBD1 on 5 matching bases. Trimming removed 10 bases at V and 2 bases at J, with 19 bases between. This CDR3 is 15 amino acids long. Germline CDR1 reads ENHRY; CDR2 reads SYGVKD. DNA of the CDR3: TGTGCCACCATGGACACCCCGATCTCCACAGATACGCAGTATTTT. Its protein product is CATMDTPISTDTQYF.

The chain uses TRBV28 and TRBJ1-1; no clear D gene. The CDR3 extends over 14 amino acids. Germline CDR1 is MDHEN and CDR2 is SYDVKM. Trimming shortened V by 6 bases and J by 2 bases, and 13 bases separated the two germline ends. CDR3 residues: CASSLPPPNTEAFF. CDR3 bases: TGTGCCAGCAGCCTTCCTCCCCCTAACACTGAAGCTTTCTTT.

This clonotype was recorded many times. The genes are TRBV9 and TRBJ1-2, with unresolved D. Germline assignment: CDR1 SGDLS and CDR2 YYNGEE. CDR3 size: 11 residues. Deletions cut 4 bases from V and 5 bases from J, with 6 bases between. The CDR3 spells CASSTLYGYTF. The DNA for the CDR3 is TGTGCCAGCAGCACTTTGTATGGCTACACCTTC.

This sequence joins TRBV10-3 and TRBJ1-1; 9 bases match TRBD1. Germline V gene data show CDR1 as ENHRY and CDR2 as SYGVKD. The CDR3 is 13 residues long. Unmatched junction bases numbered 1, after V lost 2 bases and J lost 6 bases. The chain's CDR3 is CAISEGQGPEAFF. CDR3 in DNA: TGTGCCATCAGTGAGGGACAGGGGCCTGAAGCTTTCTTT.

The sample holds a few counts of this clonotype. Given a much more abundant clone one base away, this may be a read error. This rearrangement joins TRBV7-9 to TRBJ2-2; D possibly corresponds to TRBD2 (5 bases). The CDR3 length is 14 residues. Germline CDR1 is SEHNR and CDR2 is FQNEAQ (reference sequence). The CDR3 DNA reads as TGTGCCAGCACACTAGAAGCGAACGCCGGGGAGCTGTTTTTT. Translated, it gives CASTLEANAGELFF. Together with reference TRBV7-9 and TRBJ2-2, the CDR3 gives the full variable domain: DTGVSQNPRHKITKRGQNVTFRCDPISEHNRLYWYRQTLGQGPEFLTYFQNEAQLEKSRLLSDRFSAERPKGSFSTLEIQRTEQGDSAMYLCASTLEANAGELFFGEGSRLTVL.

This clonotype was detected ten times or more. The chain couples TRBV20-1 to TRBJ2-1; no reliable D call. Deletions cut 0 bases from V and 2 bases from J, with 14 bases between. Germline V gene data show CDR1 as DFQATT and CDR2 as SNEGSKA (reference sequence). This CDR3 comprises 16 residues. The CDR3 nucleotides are TGCAGTGCTAGAGATGACTCGTTACCACCCTACAATGAGCAGTTCTTC. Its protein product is CSARDDSLPPYNEQFF.

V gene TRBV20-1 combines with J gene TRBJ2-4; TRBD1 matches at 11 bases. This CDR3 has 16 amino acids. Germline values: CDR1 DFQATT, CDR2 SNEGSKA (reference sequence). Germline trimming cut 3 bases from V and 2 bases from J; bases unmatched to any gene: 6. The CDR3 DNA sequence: TGCAGTGCTAGTGATCGGGACAGGGGGTCCAAAAACATTCAGTACTTC. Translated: CSASDRDRGSKNIQYF.

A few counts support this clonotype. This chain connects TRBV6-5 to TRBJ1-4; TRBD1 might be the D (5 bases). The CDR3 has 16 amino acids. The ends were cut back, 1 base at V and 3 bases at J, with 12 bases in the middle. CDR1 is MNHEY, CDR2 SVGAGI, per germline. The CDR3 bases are TGTGCCAGCAGTTACTTCGCGCCCAGGGCTAATGAAAAACTGTTTTTT. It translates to CASSYFAPRANEKLFF.

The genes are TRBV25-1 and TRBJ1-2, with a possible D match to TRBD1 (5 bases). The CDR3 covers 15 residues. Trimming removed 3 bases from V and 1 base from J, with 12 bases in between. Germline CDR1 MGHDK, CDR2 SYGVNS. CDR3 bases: TGTGCCAGCAGTGATGCCCGGGGGTTTAACTATGGCTACACCTTC. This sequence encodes CASSDARGFNYGYTF.

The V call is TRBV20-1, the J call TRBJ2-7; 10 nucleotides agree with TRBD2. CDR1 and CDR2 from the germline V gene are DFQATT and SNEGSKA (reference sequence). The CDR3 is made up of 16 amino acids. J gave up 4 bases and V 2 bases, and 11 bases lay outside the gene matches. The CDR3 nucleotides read TGCAGTGCTAGAAAGCTAGCGGGAGACGGAGGGTACGAGCAGTACTTC. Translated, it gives CSARKLAGDGGYEQYF.

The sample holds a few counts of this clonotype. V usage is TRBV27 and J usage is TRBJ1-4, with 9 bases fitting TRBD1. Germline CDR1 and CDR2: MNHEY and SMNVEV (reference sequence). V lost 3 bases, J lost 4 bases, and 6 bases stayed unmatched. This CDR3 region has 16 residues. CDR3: CASSLHRGQVNEKLFF. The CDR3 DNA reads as TGTGCCAGCAGTTTGCACAGGGGGCAAGTTAATGAAAAACTGTTTTTT. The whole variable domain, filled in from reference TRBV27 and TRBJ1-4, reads EAQVTQNPRYLITVTGKKLTVTCSQNMNHEYMSWYRQDPGLGLRQIYYSMNVEVTDKGDVPEGYKVSRKEKRNFPLILESPSPNQTSLYFCASSLHRGQVNEKLFFGSGTQLSVL.

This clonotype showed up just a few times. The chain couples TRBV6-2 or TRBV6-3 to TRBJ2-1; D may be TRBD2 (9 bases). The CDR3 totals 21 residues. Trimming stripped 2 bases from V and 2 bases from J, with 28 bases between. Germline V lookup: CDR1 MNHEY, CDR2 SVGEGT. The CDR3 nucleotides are TGTGCCAGCAGTTACGAGGGCCTAGGACAGGGAGCTAGCGGGGCCTACAATGAGCAGTTCTTC. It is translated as CASSYEGLGQGASGAYNEQFF.

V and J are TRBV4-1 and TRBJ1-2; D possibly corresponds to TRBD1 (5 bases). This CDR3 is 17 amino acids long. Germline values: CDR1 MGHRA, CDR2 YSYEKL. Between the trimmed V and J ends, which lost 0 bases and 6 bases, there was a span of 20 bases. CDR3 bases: TGCGCCAGCAGCCAAGACGACGATGCATGGGGGATGGATGGCTACACCTTC. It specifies CASSQDDDAWGMDGYTF.

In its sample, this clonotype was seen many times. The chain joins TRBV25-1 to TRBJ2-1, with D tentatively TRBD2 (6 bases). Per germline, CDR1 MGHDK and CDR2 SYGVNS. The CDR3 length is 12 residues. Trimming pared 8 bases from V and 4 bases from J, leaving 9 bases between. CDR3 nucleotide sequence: TGTGCCAGCGCAGGGACTTACAATGAGCAGTTCTTC. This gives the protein CASAGTYNEQFF.

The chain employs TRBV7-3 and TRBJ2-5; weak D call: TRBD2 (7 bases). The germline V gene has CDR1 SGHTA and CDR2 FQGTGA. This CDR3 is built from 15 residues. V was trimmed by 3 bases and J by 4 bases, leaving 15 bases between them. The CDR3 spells CASSFPYRGAETQYF. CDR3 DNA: TGTGCCAGCAGCTTCCCATATCGGGGGGCAGAGACCCAGTACTTC.